This T cell receptor (beta chain) was identified during a study of cytomegalovirus exposure and HLA in healthy donors (dated by TCRdb to about 2017). A note on the overall study: An earlier analysis of around 600 of the donors reported 250 to 300 Gb of sequence data and approximately 110 million unique TCR beta sequences from about 200 million T cells. Roughly 300 gigabases of sequencing data and 70 million to 100 million unique TCR sequences were included in an early release covering about 700 HLA-typed donors. Of the roughly 400 genotyped donors, about 80% fell in the genetic ancestry cluster associated with self-reported Caucasian donors. The study aimed to test whether cataloging public T cell receptors could reveal signatures of past pathogen exposure. The T cell repertoires of around 730 subjects were profiled by immunosequencing and related to cytomegalovirus serostatus. In addition to the first cohort of hundreds of subjects, a separate validation cohort of 120 different subjects was used. To predict cytomegalovirus infection status, the study brought together high-throughput TCR immunosequencing, statistical association of individual TCRs with disease status, and machine learning. In a later analysis, previously published TCR beta repertoires from roughly 710 donors were re-analyzed and high-resolution HLA genotyping was added so that TCR occurrence patterns could be studied. In the later analysis, no new phenotypic data were used to find candidate immune exposures; instead, reliance was placed on TCR beta sequences and their occurrence across donors. An earlier analysis of around 580 of the donors used high-throughput TCR beta sequencing to judge whether each TCR beta V gene segment behaved as functional or pseudogenic. Alongside the repertoire data, information on donor age, sex, ethnicity and CMV serostatus was compiled. A later genetic analysis took genome-wide SNP genotypes for about 65% of the 666 donors and used that subset as a discovery cohort. All discovery cohort repertoires had been generated on a single sequencing platform. HLA typing covered class I and class II loci at four-digit resolution. Typing coverage varied by locus: roughly 629-640 donors for A, B, C, DRB1 and DQB1; 522 for DQA1; some 610 for DPA1; roughly 450 for DPB1. Several DR-DQ haplotypes were treated as single units for association and clustering because of strong linkage in the cohort. Across around 400 genotyped donors of the cohort, an average of about 240,000 unique TCR beta nucleotide sequences per donor were sequenced, and 15% to 20% of those sequences were non-productive. What the study reported, not specific to this receptor: The sequencing pipeline was judged likely to have produced a cluster of highly shared sequence variants as a technical artifact. Linkage disequilibrium might explain the correlated functional status among segregating V segments, but an unknown experimental factor could not be excluded. Because HLA typing was missing for some donors at each locus, association tests included only the typed subset. Most TCR sequences were seen in very few donors, while some public TCRs were found in many individuals. The classifier was reported to diagnose cytomegalovirus status with high specificity and sensitivity in both the original cohort and the validation cohort. A further reported finding was that TCR beta sequences accurately predicted the HLA-A and HLA-B alleles for most subjects in the first cohort. V-gene and J-gene trimming of TCR beta chains was associated with a missense DCLRE1C variant in a later genetic analysis, and the association was replicated in an independent cohort. CMV serostatus was the only immune exposure information available for the cohort. In an earlier analysis of about 600 of the donors, most TCR beta V segments appeared in productive rearrangements about 90% or about 30% of the time, broadly matching IMGT annotations. When HLA alleles, especially DR and DQ, strongly co-occurred, TCR associations were difficult to assign to individual alleles. Roughly uniform sequencing depth across donors was assumed in presence/absence analyses, although this assumption may not hold. The authors suggested that the approach could potentially be generalized to other disease states and immunological phenotypes. According to a later analysis, TCR association rates differed among HLA loci, with DRB1 alleles showing the most associated TCRs and HLA-C alleles showing the fewest. Compared with the roughly 710-donor mean, donors in an Asian-associated ancestry cluster had fewer N-insertions in productive TCRs, according to a later genetic analysis. A later analysis reported that several top co-occurrence clusters appeared linked to parvovirus B19, influenza, CMV and Epstein-Barr virus. In a later analysis, HLA-associated TCR beta chains showed more clonal expansion and lower generation probabilities than non-associated chains that were equally common. A total of 150 or so TCR beta chains were listed by the study as associated with cytomegalovirus. In a later analysis, most CMV-associated TCR beta chains were found to appear HLA-restricted, with HLA associations seemingly driven largely by CMV exposure. This cohort had only TCR beta chains sequenced, and the lack of alpha or paired-chain data limited which features could be detected. The earlier analysis of about 600 of the donors excluded roughly 17 rarely observed V segments, including chromosome 9 orphons, because counts were too low. Specific HLA alleles were associated with 18,000 or so TCR beta sequences at a false discovery rate of 0.05 in a later analysis. A few of the identified cytomegalovirus-associated TCR beta chains were confirmed in vitro to be specific for cytomegalovirus antigens. Some IMGT-functional V segments, including TRBV6-2 and TRBV6-3, could not be distinguished by the 87-base-pair reads and were therefore excluded.

Receptor amplification or capture employed the immunoSEQ multiplex PCR assay. For the multiplex PCR, a mixture combining 60 forward primers for TCR Vbeta segments and 13 reverse primers for TCR Jbeta segments was used. The CDR3 region of rearranged TCR beta genes was amplified from genomic DNA by a multiplex PCR assay. The Illumina HiSeq System was used to sequence the amplified TCR beta libraries as 87-base-pair reads. Turning to the authors' computational methods: A later analysis counted 75 million to 100 million unique TCR beta chains across the 666 repertoires, and 9.5 million to 11 million of these chains were shared by at least two donors. A nearest-neighbor algorithm error-corrected the raw reads and collapsed the reads into unique sequences, merging closely related sequences to remove PCR and sequencing errors. CDR3 sequences were aligned to IMGT reference sequences to assign V, D and J gene segments. For a sequence to be retained, a match of at least six nucleotides was required to both a V gene segment and a J gene segment. A rearrangement counted as productive if the CDR3 had no stop codons and remained in frame with V and J, and every other rearrangement counted as non-productive. Following IMGT convention, CDR3 was defined as the stretch from the second conserved V-encoded cysteine to the conserved J-encoded phenylalanine. In an earlier analysis of more than 550 of the donors, sequences lacking an unambiguous match to a single V gene segment were excluded. In an earlier analysis of some 590 of the donors, a V segment was called functional when productive rearrangements were above 56.7%, and segregating when the standard deviation between donors exceeded 5%. A statistical classification framework was developed to diagnose cytomegalovirus status using the catalog of TCR beta chain sequences. V and J gene assignment, in a later analysis, came from comparing TCR nucleotide sequences with IMGT/GENE-DB human TR gene sequences. A later analysis assigned CDR3 sequences and most-parsimonious VDJ recombination scenarios with the TCRdist pipeline. A later analysis defined each TCR beta chain by its CDR3 amino acid sequence plus V-gene family, and excluded reads lacking a unique V-gene family. As a way to deal with suspected cross-contamination and a sequencing artifact, a later analysis dropped hundreds of nucleotide sequences that were highly shared and had low generation probability. A later analysis calculated a clonal expansion index for each public chain from normalized within-repertoire ranks of inferred template counts. In a later analysis, generation probabilities were computed with a VDJ recombination model fitted to out-of-frame rearrangements, and the resulting probabilities were checked against IGoR. A later analysis scored TCR-TCR, TCR-HLA and TCR-CMV co-occurrence with hypergeometric tests, applying a repertoire-size bias correction to TCR pairs. In a later analysis, false discovery rates were estimated by permuting HLA or CMV assignments 20 times. In a later analysis, co-occurring TCRs were grouped with DBSCAN, and TCRdist sequence similarity was added when clustering was performed within HLA-allele-positive subsets. Repertoires with fewer than 30,000 or more than 120,000 public chains were left out of co-occurrence clustering, as were five repertoires with anomalous nucleotide sharing. The clones in this table, taken by TCRdb from immuneACCESS, are in-frame only. Not every clone is retained; where verified, under half of the shortfall comes from an unresolved V gene, and the cause of the rest is unknown. D and trimming were read from the DNA, whereas the V and J calls and clone size are those reported in that table. Across this sample there are about 76,000 clones, with around 76% seen only once. Of the sample, 9.5% to 13% falls within the top ten clones.

About this clone: Its antigen specificity is not known. Base qualities are missing; no much larger clone stands one base away.

In total, approximately 690 healthy bone marrow donors made up the cohort. Cohort members were all nominally healthy when sampled, although unrecorded immune exposures were likely present. The donor was CMV seropositive and belonged to the group of 250 to 300 seropositive cohort members. A peripheral blood sample was collected from each donor, and TCR beta sequencing was performed on peripheral blood mononuclear cells. Genomic DNA was extracted from the blood cell samples with the Qiagen DNeasy Blood Extraction Kit. From cysteine to phenylalanine, the CDR3 is 16 amino acids long. Only CDR3 DNA is held: 48 bases, read in frame from base 1. Per the germline V gene, SGHAT is the CDR1 and FQNNGV is the CDR2. V has 6 bases trimmed and J has 2 bases trimmed; junction bases matching no gene number 5.

The clonotype originates from a male donor in good health and CMV-seropositive. Rearrangement joined TRBV11-2 to TRBJ2-1; 12 bases in between match TRBD2. The specimen sequenced was PBMCs. Read as DNA, the sequence is TGTGCCAGCAGGGATCTAGCGGGGGGGCCCTACAATGAGCAGTTCTTC. The translation is CASRDLAGGPYNEQFF.